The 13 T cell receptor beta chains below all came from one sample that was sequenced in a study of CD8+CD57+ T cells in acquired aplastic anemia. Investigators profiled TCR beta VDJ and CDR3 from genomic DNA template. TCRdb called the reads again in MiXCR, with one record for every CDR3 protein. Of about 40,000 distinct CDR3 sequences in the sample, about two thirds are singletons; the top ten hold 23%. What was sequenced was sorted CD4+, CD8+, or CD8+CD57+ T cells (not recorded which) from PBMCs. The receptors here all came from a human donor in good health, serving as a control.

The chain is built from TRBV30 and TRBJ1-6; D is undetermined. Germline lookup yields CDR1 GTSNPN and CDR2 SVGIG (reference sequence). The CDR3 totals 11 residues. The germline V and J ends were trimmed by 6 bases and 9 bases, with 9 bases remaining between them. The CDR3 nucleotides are TGTGCCTGTAGCGTAGGTTCACCCCTCCACTTT. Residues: CACSVGSPLHF.

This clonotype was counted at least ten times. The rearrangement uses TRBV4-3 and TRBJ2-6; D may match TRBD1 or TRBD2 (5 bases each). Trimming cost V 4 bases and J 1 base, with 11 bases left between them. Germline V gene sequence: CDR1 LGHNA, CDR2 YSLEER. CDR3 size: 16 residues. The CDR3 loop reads CASSLGEGSGANVLTF. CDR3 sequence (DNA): TGCGCCAGCAGCCTGGGCGAGGGGTCTGGGGCCAACGTCCTGACTTTC.

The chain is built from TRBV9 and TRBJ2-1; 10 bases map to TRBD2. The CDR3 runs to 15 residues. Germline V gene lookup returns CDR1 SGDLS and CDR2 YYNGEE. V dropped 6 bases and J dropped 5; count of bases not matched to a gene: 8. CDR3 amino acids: CASTQLAGPNNEQFF. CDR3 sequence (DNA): TGTGCCAGCACCCAACTAGCGGGGCCGAACAATGAGCAGTTCTTC.

This CDR3 reads CSVIQGGGNTEAFF. CDR3 bases: TGCAGCGTCATACAGGGAGGTGGGAACACTGAAGCTTTCTTT. This sequence joins TRBV29-1 and TRBJ1-1, with D possibly TRBD1 on 6 matching bases. Trimming left V 6 bases short and J 1 base short, with 15 bases between. There are 14 residues in the CDR3. Germline values: CDR1 SQVTM, CDR2 ANQGSEA. The full variable domain, with the rest looked up from reference TRBV29-1 and TRBJ1-1, is SAVISQKPSRDICQRGTSLTIQCQVDSQVTMMFWYRQQPGQSLTLIATANQGSEATYESGFVIDKFPISRPNLTFSTLTVSNMSPEDSSIYLCSVIQGGGNTEAFFGQGTRLTVV.

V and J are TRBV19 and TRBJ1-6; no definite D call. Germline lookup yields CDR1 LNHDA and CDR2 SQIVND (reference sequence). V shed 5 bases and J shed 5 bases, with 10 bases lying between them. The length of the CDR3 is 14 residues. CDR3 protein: CASSSGRDNSPLHF. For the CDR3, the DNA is TGTGCCAGTAGTTCCGGACGGGATAATTCACCCCTCCACTTT. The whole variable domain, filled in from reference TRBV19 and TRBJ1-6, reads DGGITQSPKYLFRKEGQNVTLSCEQNLNHDAMYWYRQDPGQGLRLIYYSQIVNDFQKGDIAEGYSVSREKKESFPLTVTSAQKNPTAFYLCASSSGRDNSPLHFGNGTRLTVT.

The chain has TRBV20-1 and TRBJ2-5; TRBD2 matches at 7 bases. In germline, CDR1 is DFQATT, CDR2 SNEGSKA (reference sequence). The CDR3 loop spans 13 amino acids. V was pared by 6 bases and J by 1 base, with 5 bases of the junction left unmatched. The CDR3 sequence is CSARLAGQETQYF. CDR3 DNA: TGCAGTGCCCGATTAGCGGGCCAAGAGACCCAGTACTTC.

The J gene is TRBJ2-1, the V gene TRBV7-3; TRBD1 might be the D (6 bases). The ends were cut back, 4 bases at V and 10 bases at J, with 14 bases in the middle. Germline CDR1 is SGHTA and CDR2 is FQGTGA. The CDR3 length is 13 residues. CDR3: CASSYRDGWEQFF. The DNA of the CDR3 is TGTGCCAGCAGCTACAGGGACGGTTGGGAGCAGTTCTTC.

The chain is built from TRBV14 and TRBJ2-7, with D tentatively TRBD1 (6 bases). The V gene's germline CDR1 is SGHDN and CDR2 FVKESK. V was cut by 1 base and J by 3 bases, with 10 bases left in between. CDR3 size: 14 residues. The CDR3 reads CASSQVGQIYEQYF. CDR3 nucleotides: TGTGCCAGCAGCCAAGTAGGACAGATCTACGAGCAGTACTTC.

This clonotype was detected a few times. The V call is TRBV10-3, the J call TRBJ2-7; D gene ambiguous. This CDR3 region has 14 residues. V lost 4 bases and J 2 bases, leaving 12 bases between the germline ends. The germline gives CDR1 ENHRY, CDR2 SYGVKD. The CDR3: CAISAQESPYEQYF. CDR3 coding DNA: TGTGCCATCAGTGCGCAGGAGTCCCCCTACGAGCAGTACTTC.

In nucleotides, the CDR3 is TGTGCCAGTAGTACGGGTTCGGGCTACACCTTC. Amino acids: CASSTGSGYTF. The chain couples TRBV19 to TRBJ1-2; no firm D call. The CDR3 length is 11 residues. V lost 4 bases and J lost 8, with 8 bases in between. Per germline, CDR1 LNHDA and CDR2 SQIVND (reference sequence). The complete variable domain, with remaining parts taken from reference TRBV19 and TRBJ1-2, reads DGGITQSPKYLFRKEGQNVTLSCEQNLNHDAMYWYRQDPGQGLRLIYYSQIVNDFQKGDIAEGYSVSREKKESFPLTVTSAQKNPTAFYLCASSTGSGYTFGSGTRLTVV.

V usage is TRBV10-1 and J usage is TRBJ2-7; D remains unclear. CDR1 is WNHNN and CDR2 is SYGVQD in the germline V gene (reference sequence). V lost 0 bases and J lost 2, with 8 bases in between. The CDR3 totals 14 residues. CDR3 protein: CASSESAPAYEQYF. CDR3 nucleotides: TGCGCCAGCAGTGAGTCGGCTCCCGCCTACGAGCAGTACTTC.

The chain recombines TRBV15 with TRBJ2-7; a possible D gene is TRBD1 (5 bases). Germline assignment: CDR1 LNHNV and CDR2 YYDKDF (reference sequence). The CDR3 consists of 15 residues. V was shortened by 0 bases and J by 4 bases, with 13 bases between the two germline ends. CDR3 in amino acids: CATSRDRQGKYEQYF. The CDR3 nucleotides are TGTGCCACCAGCAGAGATCGGCAGGGAAAATACGAGCAGTACTTC.

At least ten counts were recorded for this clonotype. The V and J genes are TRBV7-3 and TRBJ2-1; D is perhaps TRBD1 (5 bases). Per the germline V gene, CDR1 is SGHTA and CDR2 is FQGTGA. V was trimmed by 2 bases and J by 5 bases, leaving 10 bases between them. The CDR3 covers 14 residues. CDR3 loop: CASSLLGADNEQFF. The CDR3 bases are TGTGCCAGCAGCTTACTAGGGGCGGACAATGAGCAGTTCTTC.